This entry lists 25 T cell receptor beta chains sequenced from one sample in a study of blood T cells in healthy people across ages. It was with a sample-barcoded 5' primer and a J-beta primer mix that a second PCR of roughly 7 to 12 cycles was run. TCRdb reprocessed the 5' RACE reads with MiXCR, giving one entry per CDR3 protein. The top ten hold 25% to 35% of the sample, which has fewer than 700,000 distinct CDR3 sequences, 40% to 45% seen once. Sample: blood. The receptor source for this set is an elderly man in good health.

The chain employs TRBV7-9 and TRBJ1-2, with a possible D match to TRBD1 (5 bases). The V end was cut by 4 bases, the J end by 2 bases, with 17 bases between. The CDR3 spans 16 residues. Germline CDR1 reads SEHNR; CDR2 reads FQNEAQ (reference sequence). CDR3 coding DNA: TGTGCCAGCAGCTCCCCGACAGCGGTTACAAACTATGGCTACACCTTC. This encodes CASSSPTAVTNYGYTF.

This chain connects TRBV20-1 to TRBJ2-1, with TRBD2 matching over 12 bases. This CDR3 has 15 amino acids. Losses at the gene ends were 0 bases for V and 9 bases for J; bases not matched to a gene: 6. Germline assignment: CDR1 DFQATT and CDR2 SNEGSKA (reference sequence). CDR3 sequence reads: CSARDPSGRGSEQFF. Written as DNA, the CDR3 is TGCAGTGCTAGAGATCCTAGCGGGAGGGGATCTGAGCAGTTCTTC.

The chain uses TRBV28 and TRBJ1-5, with 7 bases that match TRBD1. V gave up 4 bases and J gave up 7 bases; unmatched junction bases: 10. Germline values: CDR1 MDHEN, CDR2 SYDVKM. CDR3 length: 15 amino acids. CDR3 residues: CASSSRSGGEQPQHF. CDR3 nucleotides: TGTGCCAGCAGTTCCCGGTCAGGGGGAGAGCAGCCCCAGCATTTT.

J is TRBJ2-1 and V is TRBV4-1; D is unclear. The CDR3 covers 12 residues. Trimming took 2 bases from V and 13 from J, leaving 12 bases between them. Germline CDR1 is MGHRA and CDR2 is YSYEKL. CDR3 DNA sequence: TGCGCCAGCAGCCAAATACCAGAGACCCAGTTCTTC. Its protein is CASSQIPETQFF.

The rearrangement joins TRBV15 to TRBJ1-2, with TRBD1 identical over 9 bases. The germline V gene has CDR1 LNHNV and CDR2 YYDKDF (reference sequence). The CDR3 sequence is 15 residues long. V shed 3 bases, J shed 8 bases, and the junction held 10 bases outside the gene matches. CDR3 sequence: CATSRGDRDLYGYTF. The CDR3 DNA reads as TGTGCCACCAGCAGGGGGGACAGGGACCTTTACGGCTACACCTTC.

This clonotype was seen a few times. This chain connects TRBV4-3 to TRBJ2-3; TRBD2 is a possible D gene (6 bases). The V and J ends lost 1 base and 2 bases respectively, with 10 bases between them. CDR1 and CDR2 (germline): LGHNA, YSLEER. The CDR3 contains 15 residues. CDR3 sequence reads: CASSQGAGPTDTQYF. The CDR3 coding sequence is TGCGCCAGCAGCCAAGGGGCGGGGCCCACAGATACGCAGTATTTT.

The V gene is TRBV6-2 or TRBV6-3, the J gene TRBJ2-7; possible D gene TRBD2, 6 bases. The ends were cut back, 6 bases at V and 7 bases at J, with 22 bases in the middle. Germline V CDR1 and CDR2: MNHEY, SVGEGT. The CDR3 extends over 15 amino acids. The CDR3 protein is CASSDPGLFEYEQYF. The CDR3, as DNA: TGTGCCAGCAGCGATCCGGGACTTTTCGAGTATGAGCAGTACTTC.

Points on this clonotype: This sequence may be a read error, since a much larger clone differs from it by one base. V gene TRBV29-1 combines with J gene TRBJ2-1; possibly TRBD1 for D (6 bases). Looked up from germline, CDR1 is SQVTM and CDR2 is ANQGSEA. The V gene lost 1 base and the J gene lost 8 bases, with 15 bases spanning the gap. The CDR3 consists of 14 residues. DNA of the CDR3: TGCAGCGTTGAAGGGCAGGGGATGTACGATGAGCAGTTCTTC. It is translated as CSVEGQGMYDEQFF.

This clonotype showed up just a few times. The chain links TRBV20-1 to TRBJ2-3, with D maybe TRBD2 (5 bases). Trimming shortened V by 1 base and J by 2 bases, and 13 bases separated the two germline ends. CDR1 is DFQATT, CDR2 SNEGSKA, per germline (reference sequence). The CDR3 extends over 15 amino acids. The CDR3 sequence is CSARVANTPTDTQYF. The DNA for the CDR3 is TGCAGTGCTAGAGTAGCGAACACCCCCACAGATACGCAGTATTTT.

This clonotype appeared once. V usage is TRBV3-1 and J usage is TRBJ2-5, with D maybe TRBD2 (6 bases). V lost 7 bases and J lost 5, with 20 bases in between. Germline V lookup: CDR1 LGHDT, CDR2 YNNKEL (reference sequence). This CDR3 spans 15 amino acids. The CDR3 protein is CASNLQGRGMETQYF. In nucleotides, the CDR3 is TGTGCCAGCAACCTCCAGGGCCGCGGGATGGAGACCCAGTACTTC.

The CDR3 sequence: CASSSQPGRTSYEQYF. The CDR3 bases are TGTGCCAGCAGCTCCCAACCGGGACGGACGTCCTACGAGCAGTACTTC. The chain couples TRBV7-2 to TRBJ2-7; either TRBD1 or TRBD2 may supply D (5 bases each). The CDR3 length is 16 residues. CDR1 is SGHTA and CDR2 is FQGNSA in the germline V gene. Trimming removed 4 bases at V and 1 base at J, with 17 bases between.

This sequence joins TRBV7-2 and TRBJ2-3; no reliable D call. The germline gives CDR1 SGHTA, CDR2 FQGNSA. This CDR3 region has 15 residues. The V and J ends lost 5 bases and 4 bases respectively, with 16 bases between them. The CDR3 spells CASSRKALSADTQYF. CDR3 DNA: TGTGCCAGCAGCCGTAAAGCACTAAGCGCAGATACGCAGTATTTT.

V is TRBV5-1 and J is TRBJ2-3; TRBD1 matches 9 bases. V gave up 5 bases and J gave up 4 bases; unmatched junction bases: 5. CDR3 length: 14 amino acids. Per germline, CDR1 SGHRS and CDR2 YFSETQ. CDR3 amino acids: CASRNGQGSDTQYF. CDR3 DNA: TGCGCCAGCAGGAACGGACAGGGGTCAGATACGCAGTATTTT.

The genes are TRBV20-1 and TRBJ2-1; TRBD2 agrees at 10 bases. The DNA end lines up better with TRBJ2-7; the J call may be wrong. CDR1 and CDR2 (germline): DFQATT, SNEGSKA (reference sequence). The CDR3 length is 15 residues. The CDR3 nucleotides are TGCAGTGCTAGATCGACTAGCGGGTCTTACAATGAGCAGTACTTC. It yields the protein CSARSTSGSYNEQYF.

This rearrangement joins TRBV12-3 or TRBV12-4 to TRBJ2-3; tentatively, D is TRBD2 (6 bases). This CDR3 comprises 18 residues. The germline V and J ends were trimmed by 6 bases and 1 base, with 23 bases remaining between them. CDR3 sequence: CASSRGRTSGLGTDTQYF. The DNA for the CDR3 is TGTGCCAGCAGCCGAGGGAGGACCTCAGGCTTGGGCACAGATACGCAGTATTTT.

As concerns this clonotype: A much more abundant neighbour one base away suggests this may be a read error. The chain recombines TRBV14 with TRBJ1-1; no firm D call. Deletions cut 4 bases from V and 0 bases from J, with 12 bases between. The CDR3 has 15 residues. Looked up from germline, CDR1 is SGHDN and CDR2 is FVKESK. CDR3 residues: CASSPGIGVNTEAFF. DNA for the CDR3: TGTGCCAGCAGCCCTGGGATTGGGGTGAACACTGAAGCTTTCTTT.

Comment on this clonotype: A read error may explain this, as a much larger clone is one base away. V is TRBV7-2 and J is TRBJ2-4, with D unresolved. The closer fit of TRBJ2-7 to the DNA end suggests the J call may be wrong. Germline V gives CDR1 SGHTA, CDR2 FQGNSA. CDR3 size: 14 residues. DNA for the CDR3: TGTGCCGGCAGCTTAGGGTTACAAGGCTACGAGCAGTACTTC. It yields the protein CAGSLGLQGYEQYF.

This clonotype was observed once. The chain carries TRBV7-2 and TRBJ1-2; 7 positions match TRBD1. CDR1 and CDR2 from the germline V gene are SGHTA and FQGNSA. There are 13 residues in the CDR3. Germline trimming cut 4 bases from V and 7 bases from J; bases unmatched to any gene: 6. The DNA for the CDR3 is TGTGCCAGCAGCTCCGACAGGGTTACTGGCTACACCTTC. Protein: CASSSDRVTGYTF.

The chain couples TRBV5-1 to TRBJ2-3, with D perhaps TRBD1 (6 bases). CDR3 size: 15 residues. Looked up from germline, CDR1 is SGHRS and CDR2 is YFSETQ. The V end was cut by 0 bases, the J end by 5 bases, with 13 bases between. CDR3 amino acids: CASSLVWGLKDTQYF. CDR3 bases: TGCGCCAGCAGCTTGGTCTGGGGGCTAAAAGATACGCAGTATTTT.

The J gene is TRBJ2-5, the V gene TRBV5-1, with TRBD1 identical over 8 bases. The V and J ends lost 0 bases and 4 bases, in that order; junction bases with no gene match: 14. Per germline, CDR1 SGHRS and CDR2 YFSETQ. CDR3 size: 18 residues. The CDR3 sequence is CASSLDTRQGSKLETQYF. Here the CDR3 DNA reads TGCGCCAGCAGCTTGGACACACGACAGGGGTCGAAGTTAGAGACCCAGTACTTC. The variable domain in full, with the rest retrieved from reference TRBV5-1 and TRBJ2-5, is KAGVTQTPRYLIKTRGQQVTLSCSPISGHRSVSWYQQTPGQGLQFLFEYFSETQRNKGNFPGRFSGRQFSNSRSEMNVSTLELGDSALYLCASSLDTRQGSKLETQYFGPGTRLLVL.

There are a few counts of this clonotype. The CDR3 region is CASSLELTNEKLFF. The CDR3 nucleotides read TGTGCCAGCAGCTTAGAACTAACTAATGAAAAACTGTTTTTT. The chain has TRBV7-2 and TRBJ1-4; D uncertain. V was pared by 1 base and J by 1 base, with 4 bases between. Germline assignment: CDR1 SGHTA and CDR2 FQGNSA. The CDR3 contains 14 residues.

This rearrangement joins TRBV27 to TRBJ1-2; D remains unclear. With 5 bases removed from V and 3 bases from J, the gap between germline ends came to 10 bases. This CDR3 region has 13 residues. Germline V gives CDR1 MNHEY, CDR2 SMNVEV (reference sequence). CDR3 protein: CASSPGPDYGYTF. The CDR3 coding sequence is TGTGCCAGCAGTCCCGGGCCCGACTATGGCTACACCTTC.

This clonotype was recorded once. The chain employs TRBV14 and TRBJ2-1, with D possibly TRBD1 on 6 matching bases. Near its end, the DNA agrees better with TRBJ2-7, so the J call may be wrong. The CDR3 has 15 residues. From germline, CDR1 is SGHDN and CDR2 FVKESK. The CDR3 DNA reads TGTGCCAGCAGCCCAGAAACGACAGGCTACAATGAGCAGTACTTC. Amino acid sequence: CASSPETTGYNEQYF.

On this clonotype: Just one base apart from a much larger clone, this may be a read error. For the CDR3, the DNA is TGTGCCAGCAGCCAAGACCCTTTAGATACGCAGTATTTT. Amino acids: CASSQDPLDTQYF. V gene TRBV4-2 combines with J gene TRBJ2-3; D gene unclear. Germline V lookup: CDR1 LGHNA, CDR2 YNFKEQ. The CDR3 runs 13 residues. V dropped 0 bases and J dropped 5 bases, with 6 bases sitting between them.

In regard to this clonotype: Since a much larger clone is just one base distant, this may be a read error. The chain employs TRBV4-3 and TRBJ2-1; no clear D gene. The germline CDR1 and CDR2 sequences are LGHNA and YSLEER. With 1 base removed from V and 3 bases from J, the gap between germline ends came to 10 bases. The CDR3 totals 15 residues. Here the CDR3 reads CASSQGEEDYNEQFF. The CDR3 DNA reads TGCGCCAGCAGCCAAGGCGAAGAGGACTACAATGAGCAGTTCTTC.